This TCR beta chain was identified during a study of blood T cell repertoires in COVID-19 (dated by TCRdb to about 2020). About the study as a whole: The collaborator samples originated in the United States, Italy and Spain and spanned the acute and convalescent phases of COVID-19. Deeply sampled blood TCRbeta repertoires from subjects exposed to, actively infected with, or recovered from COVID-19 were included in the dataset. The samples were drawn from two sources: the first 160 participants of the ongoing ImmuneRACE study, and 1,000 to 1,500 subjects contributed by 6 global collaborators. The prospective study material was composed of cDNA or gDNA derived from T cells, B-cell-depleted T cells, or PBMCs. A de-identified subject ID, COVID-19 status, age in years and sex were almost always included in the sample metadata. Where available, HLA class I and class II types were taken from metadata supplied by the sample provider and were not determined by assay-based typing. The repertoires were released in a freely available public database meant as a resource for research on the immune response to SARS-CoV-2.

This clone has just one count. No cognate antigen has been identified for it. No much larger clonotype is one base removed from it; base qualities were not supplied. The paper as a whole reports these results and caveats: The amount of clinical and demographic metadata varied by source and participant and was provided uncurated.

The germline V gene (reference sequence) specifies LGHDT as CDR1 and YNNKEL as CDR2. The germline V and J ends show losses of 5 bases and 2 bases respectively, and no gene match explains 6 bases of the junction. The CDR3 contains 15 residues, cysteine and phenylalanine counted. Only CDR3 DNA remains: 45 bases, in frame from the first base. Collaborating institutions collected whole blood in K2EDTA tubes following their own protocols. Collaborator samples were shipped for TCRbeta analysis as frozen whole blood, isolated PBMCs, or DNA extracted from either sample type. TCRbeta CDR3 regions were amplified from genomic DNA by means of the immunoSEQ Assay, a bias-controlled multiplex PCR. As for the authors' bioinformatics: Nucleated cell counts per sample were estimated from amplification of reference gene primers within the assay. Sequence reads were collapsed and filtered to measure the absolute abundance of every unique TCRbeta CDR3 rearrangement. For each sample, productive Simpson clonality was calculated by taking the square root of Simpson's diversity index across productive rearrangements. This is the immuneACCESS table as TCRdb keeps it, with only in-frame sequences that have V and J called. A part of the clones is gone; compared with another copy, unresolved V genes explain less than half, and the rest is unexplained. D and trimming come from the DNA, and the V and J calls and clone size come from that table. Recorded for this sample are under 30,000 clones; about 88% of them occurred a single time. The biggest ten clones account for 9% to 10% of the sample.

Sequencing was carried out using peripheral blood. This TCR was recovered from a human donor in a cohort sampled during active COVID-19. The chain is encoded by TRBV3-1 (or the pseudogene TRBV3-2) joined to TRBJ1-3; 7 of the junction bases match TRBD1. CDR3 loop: CASSEAGGPGNTIYF. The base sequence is TGTGCCAGCAGCGAAGCAGGGGGACCTGGAAACACCATATATTTT.